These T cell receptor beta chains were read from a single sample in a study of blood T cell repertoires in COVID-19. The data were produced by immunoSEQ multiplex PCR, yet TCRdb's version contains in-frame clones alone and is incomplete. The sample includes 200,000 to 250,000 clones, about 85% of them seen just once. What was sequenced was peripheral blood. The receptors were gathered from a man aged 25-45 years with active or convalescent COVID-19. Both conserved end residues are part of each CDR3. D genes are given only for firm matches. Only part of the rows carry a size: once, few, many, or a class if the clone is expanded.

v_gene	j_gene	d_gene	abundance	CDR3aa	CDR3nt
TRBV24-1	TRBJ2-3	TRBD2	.	CATSDQAGRDSTDTQYF	TGTGCCACCAGTGATCAAGCCGGGAGGGACTCCACAGATACGCAGTATTTT
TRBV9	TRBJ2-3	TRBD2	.	CASSLQLATTDTQYF	TGTGCCAGCAGCTTACAACTAGCGACCACAGATACGCAGTATTTT
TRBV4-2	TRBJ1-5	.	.	CASSQDGGNQPQHF	TGTGCCAGCAGCCAAGACGGCGGTAATCAGCCCCAGCATTTT
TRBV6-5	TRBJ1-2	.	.	CASSYTGNGGYTF	TGTGCCAGCAGTTACACAGGGAATGGCGGCTACACCTTC
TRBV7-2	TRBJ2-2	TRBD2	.	CASSASGLAGSGELFF	TGTGCCAGCAGCGCCTCGGGACTAGCGGGTTCCGGGGAGCTGTTTTTT
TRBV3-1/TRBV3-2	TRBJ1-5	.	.	CASSHGPPKPQHF	TGTGCCAGCAGCCATGGGCCCCCAAAGCCCCAGCATTTT
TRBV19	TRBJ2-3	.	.	CASSIGPLGDTQYF	TGTGCCAGTAGTATAGGCCCCCTCGGGGATACGCAGTATTTT
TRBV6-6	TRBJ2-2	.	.	CASSYDQGTGELFF	TGTGCCAGCAGTTATGATCAGGGCACCGGGGAGCTGTTTTTT
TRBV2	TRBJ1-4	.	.	CASSQGNEKLFF	TGTGCCAGCAGTCAGGGGAATGAAAAACTGTTTTTT
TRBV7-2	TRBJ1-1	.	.	CASRLGPEAFF	TGTGCCAGCCGGTTGGGGCCGGAAGCTTTCTTT
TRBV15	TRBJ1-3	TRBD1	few	CATSPGDRGNTIYF	TGTGCCACCTCCCCCGGGGACAGAGGAAACACCATATATTTT
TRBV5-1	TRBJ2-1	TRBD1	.	CASSLNRGLNEQFF	TGCGCCAGCAGCTTAAACAGGGGGCTAAATGAGCAGTTCTTC
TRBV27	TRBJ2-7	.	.	CASRRLGEDEQYF	TGTGCCAGCAGACGACTGGGTGAAGACGAGCAGTACTTC
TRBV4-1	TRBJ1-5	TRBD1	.	CASPPRGNQPQHF	TGCGCCAGCCCACCCAGGGGGAATCAGCCCCAGCATTTT
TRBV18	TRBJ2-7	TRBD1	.	CASSPDRGRSEQYF	TGTGCCAGCTCACCGGACAGGGGGCGGTCCGAGCAGTACTTC
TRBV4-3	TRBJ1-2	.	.	CASSQTNQGTTGYTF	TGCGCCAGCAGCCAAACCAATCAGGGCACCACCGGCTACACCTTC
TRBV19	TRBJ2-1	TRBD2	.	CASSIQAGAHNEQFF	TGTGCCAGTAGTATACAAGCGGGAGCCCACAATGAGCAGTTCTTC
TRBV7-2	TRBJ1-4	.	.	CASTPGRATELFF	TGTGCCAGCACCCCCGGGAGGGCGACGGAACTGTTTTTT
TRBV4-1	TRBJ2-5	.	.	CASSQPRRGLSQETQYF	TGCGCCAGCAGCCAACCACGACGCGGGCTCTCACAAGAGACCCAGTACTTC
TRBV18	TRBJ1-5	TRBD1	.	CASSPTGDQPQHF	TGTGCCAGCTCCCCGACAGGGGATCAGCCCCAGCATTTT
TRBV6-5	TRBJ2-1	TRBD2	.	CASLRTSGSYEQFF	TGTGCCAGTTTGAGGACTAGCGGGAGCTATGAGCAGTTCTTC
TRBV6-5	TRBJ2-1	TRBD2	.	CASRPGLAAGTKQFF	TGTGCCAGCAGGCCGGGACTAGCGGCCGGAACTAAGCAGTTCTTC
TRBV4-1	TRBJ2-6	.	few	CASSPLTGANVLTF	TGCGCCAGCAGCCCATTAACAGGGGCCAACGTCCTGACTTTC
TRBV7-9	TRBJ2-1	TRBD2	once	CASSLGLAGYNEQFF	TGTGCCAGCAGCTTAGGACTAGCGGGATACAATGAGCAGTTCTTC
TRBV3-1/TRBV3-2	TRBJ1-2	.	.	CASSQVEGGYTF	TGTGCCAGCAGCCAAGTGGAGGGAGGCTACACCTTC
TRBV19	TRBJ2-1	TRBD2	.	CASSTRFLAEPYNEQFF	TGTGCCAGTAGTACCCGATTTCTAGCGGAGCCTTACAATGAGCAGTTCTTC
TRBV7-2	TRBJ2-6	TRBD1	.	CASTWTGGFFRANVLTF	TGTGCCAGCACCTGGACAGGGGGCTTTTTCCGGGCCAACGTCCTGACTTTC
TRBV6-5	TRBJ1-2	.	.	CASTPGANYGYTF	TGTGCCAGCACCCCAGGGGCTAACTATGGCTACACCTTC
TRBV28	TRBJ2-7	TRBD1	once	CAIGTVLYEQYF	TGTGCCATCGGGACAGTCCTCTACGAGCAGTACTTC
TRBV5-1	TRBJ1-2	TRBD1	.	CASSSKGQGAGYTF	TGCGCCAGCAGCTCAAAAGGACAGGGGGCCGGCTACACCTTC
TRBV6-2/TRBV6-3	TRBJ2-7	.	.	CASSPNYRLHEQYF	TGTGCCAGCAGTCCGAACTACAGGCTCCACGAGCAGTACTTC
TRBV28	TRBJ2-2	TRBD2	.	CASTRRLAGGRDTGELFF	TGTGCCAGTACCCGCCGACTAGCGGGAGGAAGGGACACCGGGGAGCTGTTTTTT
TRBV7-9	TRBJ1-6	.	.	CASSPDSFYNSPLHF	TGTGCCAGCAGCCCCGACAGTTTCTATAATTCACCCCTCCACTTT
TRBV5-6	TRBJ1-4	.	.	CASSPAGGGTNEKLFF	TGTGCCAGCAGCCCTGCTGGTGGAGGAACTAATGAAAAACTGTTTTTT
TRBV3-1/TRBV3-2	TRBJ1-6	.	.	CASSQDRGGFYNSPLHF	TGTGCCAGCAGCCAAGATCGGGGGGGGTTTTATAATTCACCCCTCCACTTT
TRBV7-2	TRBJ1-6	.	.	CASSQRGGQYSPLHF	TGTGCCAGCAGCCAGCGGGGGGGGCAGTATTCACCCCTCCACTTT
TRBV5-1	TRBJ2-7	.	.	CASSLVQGTYEQYF	TGCGCCAGCAGCTTGGTTCAGGGGACCTACGAGCAGTACTTC
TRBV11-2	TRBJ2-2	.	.	CASSLGRMGTGELFF	TGTGCCAGCAGCTTAGGGCGGATGGGCACCGGGGAGCTGTTTTTT
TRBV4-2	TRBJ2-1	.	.	CASSHESSYNEQFF	TGTGCCAGCAGCCACGAGAGCTCCTACAATGAGCAGTTCTTC
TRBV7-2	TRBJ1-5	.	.	CASSLELVSNQPQHF	TGTGCCAGCAGCTTAGAACTTGTGAGCAATCAGCCCCAGCATTTT
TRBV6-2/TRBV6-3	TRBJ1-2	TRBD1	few	CASSLTGGHYGYTF	TGTGCCAGCAGTCTCACAGGGGGCCACTATGGCTACACCTTC
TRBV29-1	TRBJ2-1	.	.	CSVEAGILLSDEQFF	TGCAGCGTTGAGGCGGGAATACTTCTGAGCGATGAGCAGTTCTTC
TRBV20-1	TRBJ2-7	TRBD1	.	CSAGTGDEQYF	TGCAGTGCGGGGACAGGGGATGAGCAGTACTTC